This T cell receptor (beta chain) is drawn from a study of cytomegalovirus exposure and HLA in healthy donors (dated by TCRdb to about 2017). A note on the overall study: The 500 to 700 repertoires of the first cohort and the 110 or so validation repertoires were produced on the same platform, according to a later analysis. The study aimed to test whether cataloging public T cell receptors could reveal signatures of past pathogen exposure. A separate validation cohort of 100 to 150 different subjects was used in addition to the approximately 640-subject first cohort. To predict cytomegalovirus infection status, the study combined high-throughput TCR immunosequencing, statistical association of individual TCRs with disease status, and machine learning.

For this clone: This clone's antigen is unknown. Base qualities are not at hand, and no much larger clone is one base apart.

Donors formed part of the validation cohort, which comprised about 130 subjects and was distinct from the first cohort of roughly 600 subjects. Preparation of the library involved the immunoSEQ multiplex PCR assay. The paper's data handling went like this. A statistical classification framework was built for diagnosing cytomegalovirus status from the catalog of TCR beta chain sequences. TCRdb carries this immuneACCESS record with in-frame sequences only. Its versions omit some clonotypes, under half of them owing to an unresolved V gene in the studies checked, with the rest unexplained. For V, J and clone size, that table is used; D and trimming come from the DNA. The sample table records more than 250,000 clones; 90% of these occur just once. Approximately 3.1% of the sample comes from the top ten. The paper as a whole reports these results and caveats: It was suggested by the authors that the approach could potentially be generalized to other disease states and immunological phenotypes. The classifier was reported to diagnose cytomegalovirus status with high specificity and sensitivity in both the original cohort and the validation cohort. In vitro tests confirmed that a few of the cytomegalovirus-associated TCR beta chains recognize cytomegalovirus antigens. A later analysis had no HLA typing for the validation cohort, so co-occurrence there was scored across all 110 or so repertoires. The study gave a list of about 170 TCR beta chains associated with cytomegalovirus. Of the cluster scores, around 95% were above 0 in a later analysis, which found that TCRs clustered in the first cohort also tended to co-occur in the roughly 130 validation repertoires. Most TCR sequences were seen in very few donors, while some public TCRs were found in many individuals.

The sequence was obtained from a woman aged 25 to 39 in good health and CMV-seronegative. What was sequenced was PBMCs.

The sequence in DNA is TGTGCCAGCAGCTCACCGGGAACTTACAATGAGCAGTTCTTC. Translation gives CASSSPGTYNEQFF. The sequence joins TRBV5-4 to TRBJ2-1; the best D guess is TRBD2, with 5 bases matching. Sequences SGHNT (CDR1) and YYREEE (CDR2) are obtained from the germline V gene (reference sequence). V was cut back by 3 bases and J by 4 bases, leaving a gap of 11 bases between them. The cysteine opens and the phenylalanine closes a CDR3 of 14 amino acids. Here the CDR3 DNA is all that survives: 42 bases in frame from base 1.